This T cell receptor (beta chain) stems from a study of cytotoxic CD8 clonotypes in ibrutinib-treated CLL. General study points: Clonality (at baseline) was higher than in age-matched healthy donors and tracked circulating CD8+ T-cell counts. At progression, clonality fell back toward baseline after rising at ibrutinib response.

Produced via immunoSEQ multiplex PCR; TCRdb's table is partial and in-frame only. The sample contains roughly 160,000 clones, over 65% of which appear only once. Trimming removed 5 bases from V and 5 bases from J; junction bases left unmatched: 11. The CDR3 is 15 amino acids. A few counts support this clone. Its specificity is not known. The receptor was derived from a human donor with chronic lymphocytic leukemia. The sequences come from PBMCs, collected after 12 months of ibrutinib treatment. The genes are TRBV6-7 and TRBJ2-7, with 8 bases that match TRBD1. TRBV6-7 is flagged as an ORF with uncertain function. CDR3 sequence reads: CASSGTGQGENEQYF. For the CDR3, the DNA is TGTGCCAGCAGTGGAACCGGACAGGGAGAGAACGAGCAGTACTTC.